The T cell receptor (beta chain) under discussion was sequenced for a study of PD-1 blockade in classical Hodgkin lymphoma. Study at large: Patients in the cohort were put on intravenous nivolumab, 3 mg/kg every 2 weeks.

Overall study findings and caveats: Newly diagnosed patients reportedly had lower baseline TCR diversity than healthy donors. Exclusion applied to patients who initiated nivolumab less than 1 year following ASCT.

Only one count was recorded for this clone. Its antigen is unidentified. Noted time point: cycle 4 day 1 (C4D1), after 6 weeks of nivolumab. Autologous stem cell transplantation was followed by relapse in every patient, and brentuximab vedotin exposure varied. Germline V gene lookup returns CDR1 SGHDT and CDR2 YYEEEE. Germline trimming cut 1 base from V and 3 bases from J; bases unmatched to any gene: 8. There are 17 residues in the CDR3. Some clones are missing from TCRdb's copy, which holds only in-frame ones; the method was immunoSEQ multiplex PCR. The sample consists of some 86,000 clones, around nine tenths of them appearing once.

The chain is built from TRBV5-6 and TRBJ2-1, with TRBD2 matching over 9 bases. The sample was peripheral blood mononuclear cells (PBMCs), taken before the fourth cycle of nivolumab. This receptor was taken from a human donor with classical Hodgkin lymphoma. The chain's CDR3 is CASSLYLRTSDYNEQFF. The CDR3 nucleotides are TGTGCCAGCAGCTTGTATCTCAGGACTAGCGACTACAATGAGCAGTTCTTC.